This T cell receptor beta chain was captured in a study of Ad26.COV2.S vaccination and SARS-CoV-2 variants. Study at large: Administration of Ad26.COV2.S was intramuscular, either once or twice 56 days apart.

Study-wide points: Greater spike-specific TCR breadth was seen in vaccine recipients than in placebo recipients. Total responses of T cells may have been underestimated by the analyses of TCR breadth and depth.

V gave up 3 bases and J gave up 0 bases, with 11 bases separating them. This CDR3 contains 15 residues. CDR1 and CDR2 from the germline V gene are KGHSH and LQKENI. Described treatment: some 19 received Ad26.COV2.S at low or high dose, single or two shots; several received placebo; per-sample allocation not given. Vaccine and placebo recipients were sampled on day 63 after the first injection. Wuhan-strain SARS-CoV-2 spike was expressed by the Ad26 vector that made up the vaccine. Worth noting for this clone: Its matching antigen is unknown.

Some clones are missing from TCRdb's copy, which holds only in-frame ones; the method was immunoSEQ multiplex PCR. Counted here are a few hundred thousand clones, over 75% occurring once; the ten biggest clones make up 1.5% to 2%. The source of this sequence is a person between 18 and 59 years old who received the Ad26.COV2.S COVID-19 vaccine or a placebo. Sequenced here: peripheral blood, sampled in a trial of Ad26.COV2.S vaccine versus placebo. V gene TRBV18 combines with J gene TRBJ1-1; TRBD1 might be the D (5 bases). The CDR3 sequence: CASSPSDRLNTEAFF. CDR3 coding DNA: TGTGCCAGCTCACCCTCAGACAGACTGAACACTGAAGCTTTCTTT.